A selection of T cell receptor beta chains follows, all from one sample in a study of blood T cell repertoires in COVID-19. The repertoire was sequenced with immunoSEQ multiplex PCR; TCRdb's copy has only in-frame clones and lacks some. This sample yields roughly 320,000 clones, of which roughly 85% are seen a single time; roughly 7.8% belongs to the top ten. The sequenced material came from peripheral blood. Receptors were obtained from a human donor in a cohort sampled during active COVID-19. Each CDR3 is given with its conserved first and last residue. D genes are given only for firm matches. A clone size is listed for some rows: how often the clone was seen (once, few, many), or a class if it is expanded.

v_call	d_call	clone_size	j_call	cdr3_nt	cdr3_aa
TRBV28	TRBD1	-	TRBJ1-4	TGTGCCAGCAGTTCTGGGACAGGGCTCCCAACTAATGAAAAACTGTTTTTT	CASSSGTGLPTNEKLFF
TRBV30	-	-	TRBJ1-5	TGTGCCTGGAGAACGTCGGGGCGACAGGGCAATCAGCCCCAGCATTTT	CAWRTSGRQGNQPQHF
TRBV24-1	TRBD2	-	TRBJ2-1	TGTGCCACCAGCGTACACCCCGGGACTAGCGGGGGGTTTTACAATGAGCAGTTCTTC	CATSVHPGTSGGFYNEQFF
TRBV14	TRBD1	-	TRBJ2-2	TGTGCCAGCAGCCGACAGGGGGAAACCGGGGAGCTGTTTTTT	CASSRQGETGELFF
TRBV5-1	-	once	TRBJ1-2	TGCGCCAGCATTACGGGGGTCCACTATGGCTACACCTTC	CASITGVHYGYTF
TRBV5-6	-	once	TRBJ1-2	TGTGCCAGCAGCTTAAGGACTGGCTATGGCTACACCTTC	CASSLRTGYGYTF
TRBV5-5	-	-	TRBJ1-4	TGTGCCAGCAGCTTGCGGGGAACATCAACTAATGAAAAACTGTTTTTT	CASSLRGTSTNEKLFF
TRBV10-3	-	-	TRBJ2-7	TGTGCCATCAGTGAACAGGGAGGGGATTCCTACGAGCAGTACTTC	CAISEQGGDSYEQYF
TRBV4-2	TRBD2	-	TRBJ2-3	TGTGCCAGCAGCCAAGATAGCGGGGGGCCAGATACGCAGTATTTT	CASSQDSGGPDTQYF
TRBV6-1	TRBD1	-	TRBJ1-5	TGTGCCAGCAGTGATAGAGGGGGCTTCTATCAGCCCCAGCATTTT	CASSDRGGFYQPQHF